A single sample is the source of the 26 T cell receptor beta chains below, sequenced in a study of T cell changes during pregnancy in multiple sclerosis. Libraries were prepared by immunoSEQ multiplex PCR; TCRdb keeps only in-frame clonotypes and omits some of them. The sample has roughly 58,000 clones, roughly 94% seen once. Specimen: CD8+ T cells from peripheral blood mononuclear cells, collected in the third trimester of pregnancy. All receptors derive from a female donor with multiple sclerosis, enrolled in a pregnancy study.

This chain links TRBV4-1 with TRBJ2-1, with D perhaps TRBD2 (6 bases). The germline CDR1 and CDR2 sequences are MGHRA and YSYEKL. This CDR3 is built from 13 residues. With 7 bases removed from V and 7 bases from J, the gap between germline ends came to 14 bases. This CDR3 reads CASTDYGSNEQFF. CDR3 nucleotides: TGCGCCAGCACCGACTACGGGAGTAATGAGCAGTTCTTC.

In this sample, this clone turned up once. J is TRBJ2-5 and V is TRBV5-1; TRBD1 matches 7 bases. The CDR3 runs to 14 residues. Losses at the gene ends were 4 bases for V and 5 bases for J; bases not matched to a gene: 8. Germline CDR1 is SGHRS and CDR2 is YFSETQ. For the CDR3, the DNA is TGCGCCAGCAGCCCCCGACAGGGCGGCGAGACCCAGTACTTC. Translation gives CASSPRQGGETQYF.

The chain joins TRBV4-1 to TRBJ2-3, with D uncertain. Trimming shortened V by 0 bases and J by 0 bases, and 7 bases separated the two germline ends. This CDR3 is 15 amino acids long. Germline V gene sequence: CDR1 MGHRA, CDR2 YSYEKL. CDR3 in amino acids: CASSQDSTSTDTQYF. The DNA for the CDR3 is TGCGCCAGCAGCCAAGATTCTACTAGCACAGATACGCAGTATTTT.

CDR3: CASSQVMAPSYEQYF. The CDR3 DNA is TGCGCCAGCAGCCAAGTAATGGCTCCTTCCTACGAGCAGTACTTC. The chain carries TRBV4-3 and TRBJ2-7; D unclear. The germline V and J ends were trimmed by 1 base and 1 base, with 11 bases remaining between them. CDR1 LGHNA and CDR2 YSLEER come from the germline V gene. The CDR3 extends over 15 amino acids.

The chain joins TRBV7-9 to TRBJ2-2; 9 bases fit TRBD2. Trimming at V came to 5 bases and at J to 6 bases, leaving 7 bases not matched to a gene. This CDR3 contains 15 residues. CDR1 and CDR2 (germline): SEHNR, FQNEAQ (reference sequence). The CDR3 region is CASSVRLAEPGELFF. In DNA, the CDR3 is TGTGCCAGCAGCGTAAGACTAGCGGAGCCCGGGGAGCTGTTTTTT.

This sequence joins TRBV5-6 and TRBJ2-7; 8 nucleotides match TRBD1. V shed 5 bases and J 1 base; nucleotides not matched to a gene: 2. CDR1 is SGHDT, CDR2 YYEEEE, per germline. CDR3 length equals 13 residues. The CDR3 bases are TGTGCCAGCAGTTGGGACAGGTCCTACGAGCAGTACTTC. Its translation: CASSWDRSYEQYF.

The V call is TRBV19, the J call TRBJ1-5, with a weak D call TRBD1 (5 bases). Trimming took off 7 bases at V and 0 bases at J, with 10 bases between the two ends. This CDR3 spans 14 amino acids. CDR1 and CDR2 (germline): LNHDA, SQIVND (reference sequence). CDR3 residues: CASKPTVSNQPQHF. The DNA of the CDR3 is TGTGCCAGTAAACCGACAGTTAGCAATCAGCCCCAGCATTTT.

In the case of this clone: Other nucleotide sequences from this sample produce the same CDR3. V usage is TRBV9 and J usage is TRBJ2-7; D is perhaps TRBD2 (5 bases). The CDR3 sequence is 15 residues long. V was shortened by 2 bases and J by 0 bases, with 12 bases between the two germline ends. Germline values: CDR1 SGDLS, CDR2 YYNGEE. CDR3 nucleotides: TGTGCCAGCAGCGTCGGATCCGCGGGCTCCTACGAGCAGTACTTC. Protein: CASSVGSAGSYEQYF. Complete variable domain (other parts from reference TRBV9 and TRBJ2-7): DSGVTQTPKHLITATGQRVTLRCSPRSGDLSVYWYQQSLDQGLQFLIQYYNGEERAKGNILERFSAQQFPDLHSELNLSSLELGDSALYFCASSVGSAGSYEQYFGPGTRLTVT.

This clone was counted once. The chain carries TRBV13 and TRBJ2-7, with 9 bases that match TRBD2. The CDR3 extends over 14 amino acids. J lost 1 base, V lost 4 bases, and 2 bases had no gene match. CDR1 PRHDT and CDR2 FYEKMQ come from the germline V gene (reference sequence). DNA of the CDR3: TGTGCCAGCAGCTCGGGACTAGCTTCCTACGAGCAGTACTTC. Amino acids: CASSSGLASYEQYF.

The V call is TRBV19, the J call TRBJ2-7; TRBD1 agrees at 7 bases. The CDR3 consists of 14 residues. In germline, CDR1 is LNHDA, CDR2 SQIVND (reference sequence). V gave up 5 bases and J gave up 3 bases; unmatched junction bases: 7. The CDR3 sequence: CASSPGQVGYEQYF. The CDR3 DNA is TGTGCCAGTAGTCCCGGACAGGTTGGCTACGAGCAGTACTTC. Using reference TRBV19 and TRBJ2-7 for the parts outside the CDR3, the full variable domain is DGGITQSPKYLFRKEGQNVTLSCEQNLNHDAMYWYRQDPGQGLRLIYYSQIVNDFQKGDIAEGYSVSREKKESFPLTVTSAQKNPTAFYLCASSPGQVGYEQYFGPGTRLTVT.

This chain links TRBV5-1 with TRBJ2-7; 12 bases map to TRBD1. Trimming cost V 3 bases and J 4 bases; bases outside gene matches: 5. Germline-derived CDR1 and CDR2 are SGHRS and YFSETQ. The CDR3 totals 15 residues. The CDR3 reads CASSSGTGGIYEQYF. The CDR3 DNA reads as TGCGCCAGCAGCTCGGGGACAGGGGGCATTTACGAGCAGTACTTC.

This clone was seen only once. This specimen includes other DNA sequences encoding the same CDR3. This chain connects TRBV5-1 to TRBJ1-1, with 10 bases that match TRBD1. With 4 bases clipped from V and 3 bases from J, the junction kept 6 bases outside the gene matches. The CDR3 spans 15 residues. Germline V lookup: CDR1 SGHRS, CDR2 YFSETQ. As DNA, the CDR3 is TGCGCCAGCAGCGGGGGGACAGGGGAGGACACTGAAGCTTTCTTT. Translating gives CASSGGTGEDTEAFF.

The chain recombines TRBV5-1 with TRBJ2-7; no clear D. Between the trimmed V and J ends, which lost 0 bases and 0 bases, there was a span of 7 bases. The germline V gene encodes CDR1 SGHRS and CDR2 YFSETQ. The CDR3 sequence is 14 residues long. The CDR3: CASSLAASSYEQYF. CDR3 DNA: TGCGCCAGCAGCTTGGCCGCCAGCTCCTACGAGCAGTACTTC.

This rearrangement joins TRBV10-3 to TRBJ2-3, with TRBD1 matching over 8 bases. Germline CDR1 and CDR2: ENHRY and SYGVKD. The CDR3 covers 14 residues. V shed 8 bases, J shed 1 base, and the junction held 5 bases outside the gene matches. The CDR3: CAISRTGRTDTQYF. In DNA form, the CDR3 reads TGTGCCATCTCCCGGACAGGGCGCACAGATACGCAGTATTTT.

V usage is TRBV11-2 and J usage is TRBJ1-4, with TRBD1 matching over 9 bases. In germline, CDR1 is SGHAT, CDR2 FQNNGV. CDR3 length equals 15 residues. The ends lost 1 base at V and 5 bases at J; junction bases unmatched: 2. CDR3 residues: CASSLVGTGNEKLFF. Here the CDR3 DNA reads TGTGCCAGCAGCTTAGTAGGGACAGGGAATGAAAAACTGTTTTTT.

This chain joins TRBV5-4 and TRBJ2-7; weak D call: TRBD2 (5 bases). V lost 0 bases to trimming and J lost 2 bases, with 9 bases between them. The germline V gene has CDR1 SGHNT and CDR2 YYREEE (reference sequence). The CDR3 extends over 14 amino acids. This CDR3 reads CASSLAGVTYEQYF. In nucleotides, the CDR3 is TGTGCCAGCAGCTTGGCCGGGGTAACCTACGAGCAGTACTTC.

The V and J genes are TRBV28 and TRBJ1-4, with 7 bases identical to TRBD1. V gave up 6 bases and J gave up 8 bases; unmatched junction bases: 6. Germline-derived CDR1 and CDR2 are MDHEN and SYDVKM. The CDR3 sequence is 13 residues long. CDR3 sequence reads: CASSGQDIEKLFF. The CDR3 coding sequence is TGTGCCAGCAGCGGACAGGACATCGAAAAACTGTTTTTT.

The chain recombines TRBV5-5 with TRBJ2-7; weak D call: TRBD1 (5 bases). Germline V gene lookup returns CDR1 SGHKS and CDR2 YYEKEE (reference sequence). This CDR3 is 13 amino acids long. Deletions cut 2 bases from V and 4 bases from J, with 10 bases between. This chain's CDR3 is CASSFREAYEQYF. The CDR3 DNA is TGTGCCAGCAGCTTCAGGGAAGCGTACGAGCAGTACTTC.

The chain joins TRBV28 to TRBJ1-3; 8 bases map to TRBD1. CDR3 size: 17 residues. Per the germline V gene, CDR1 is MDHEN and CDR2 is SYDVKM. J lost 4 bases, V lost 3 bases, and 11 bases had no gene match. The CDR3 is CASSFPIDRGSGNTIYF. The CDR3 coding sequence is TGTGCCAGCAGTTTTCCCATCGACAGGGGCTCCGGAAACACCATATATTTT.

The CDR3 coding sequence is TGTGCCAGCAGTTCCCTACTCACCTACGAGCAGTACTTC. Residues: CASSSLLTYEQYF. The chain uses TRBV27 and TRBJ2-7, with D uncertain. Trimming took 4 bases from V and 2 from J, leaving 9 bases between them. Looked up from germline, CDR1 is MNHEY and CDR2 is SMNVEV (reference sequence). The length of the CDR3 is 13 residues.

The count of this clone is one. The chain combines TRBV6-5 with TRBJ2-5, with a tentative D call TRBD2 (5 bases). Deletions cut 2 bases from V and 1 base from J, with 8 bases between. The CDR3 totals 14 residues. Looked up from germline, CDR1 is MNHEY and CDR2 is SVGAGI. CDR3 sequence reads: CASSYGSIQETQYF. CDR3 in DNA: TGTGCCAGCAGTTACGGGAGCATCCAAGAGACCCAGTACTTC.

The chain has TRBV7-9 and TRBJ2-1; 9 bases are shared with TRBD2. Germline assignment: CDR1 SEHNR and CDR2 FQNEAQ (reference sequence). The V gene end was trimmed by 8 bases and the J gene end by 9 bases; junction bases not matched to a gene: 5. This CDR3 contains 12 residues. The CDR3 DNA follows: TGTGCCAGCGCTAGCGGGAACGGTGAGCAGTTCTTC. Its translation: CASASGNGEQFF.

The chain is built from TRBV14 and TRBJ2-1, with D tentatively TRBD2 (5 bases). V shed 0 bases and J shed 0 bases, with 12 bases lying between them. The V gene's germline CDR1 is SGHDN and CDR2 FVKESK. This CDR3 has 17 amino acids. CDR3 DNA sequence: TGTGCCAGCAGCCAAGATATGCTAGCCTTCTCCTACAATGAGCAGTTCTTC. Its translation is CASSQDMLAFSYNEQFF. Full variable domain (missing parts from reference TRBV14 and TRBJ2-1): EAGVTQFPSHSVIEKGQTVTLRCDPISGHDNLYWYRRVMGKEIKFLLHFVKESKQDESGMPNNRFLAERTGGTYSTLKVQPAELEDSGVYFCASSQDMLAFSYNEQFFGPGTRLTVL.

V gene TRBV11-1 combines with J gene TRBJ2-1; D not resolved. The CDR3 is made up of 14 amino acids. Germline assignment: CDR1 SGHAT and CDR2 FQDESV (reference sequence). V lost 2 bases and J lost 9, with 14 bases in between. The CDR3 sequence: CASSLNLVSGEQFF. In DNA, the CDR3 is TGTGCCAGCAGCTTAAATTTGGTCTCCGGTGAGCAGTTCTTC.

The rearrangement uses TRBV19 and TRBJ1-1, with D perhaps TRBD1 (6 bases). The V gene lost 2 bases and the J gene lost 7 bases, with 14 bases spanning the gap. Germline V gene data show CDR1 as LNHDA and CDR2 as SQIVND (reference sequence). CDR3 length: 14 residues. As DNA, the CDR3 is TGTGCCAGTAGTATACAGCCTTCAGGGGATGAAGCTTTCTTT. Its translation: CASSIQPSGDEAFF.

This sequence joins TRBV4-1 and TRBJ2-7, with D uncertain. The CDR3 extends over 11 amino acids. V was cut by 4 bases and J by 6 bases, with 7 bases left in between. Germline values: CDR1 MGHRA, CDR2 YSYEKL. CDR3 protein: CASSLTGEQYF. CDR3 bases: TGCGCCAGCAGCCTGACGGGCGAGCAGTACTTC.